This is a list of T cell receptor beta chains from one sample in a study of T-cell reconstitution after alpha-beta-depleted transplantation in children. TCRdb re-analysed the PCR reads in MiXCR, keeping a single row per CDR3 protein. The sample holds some 440,000 distinct CDR3 sequences, about a sixth seen once. The sequencing here drew on PBMCs, mostly from graft donor cells, taken 360 days after TCRalphabeta/CD19-depleted stem cell transplant. All receptors come from a boy under two years old who had a stem cell transplant for Wiskott-Aldrich syndrome, so the T cells may come from the graft donor. The CDR3 runs from the conserved cysteine through the conserved F or W. A D gene is named only where the DNA matches it firmly. Size is omitted from some rows. Given values are once, few, many or a class for expanded clones.

V gene	clone size	J gene	D gene	CDR3 DNA	CDR3 protein
TRBV5-1	few	TRBJ2-5	-	TGCGCCAGCAGTCGAGGGAGGTCTGAGACCCAGTACTTC	CASSRGRSETQYF
TRBV2	-	TRBJ2-5	-	TGTGCCAGCGTTTGGGACTCAGAGACCCAGTACTTC	CASVWDSETQYF
TRBV12-3/TRBV12-4	-	TRBJ2-7	-	TGTGCCAGCAGCCCTACGGGACGGCTTTCCTACGAGCAGTACTTC	CASSPTGRLSYEQYF
TRBV20-1	few	TRBJ2-1	-	TGCAGTGCGGGGAATGAGCAGTTCTTC	CSAGNEQFF
TRBV10-3	-	TRBJ1-1	-	TGTGCCACCCAGACAGACCTTCTCATGAACACTGAAGCTTTCTTT	CATQTDLLMNTEAFF
TRBV5-1	few	TRBJ2-1	-	TGCGCCAGCAGCTTACCCAGCAGGAGCTCCTACAATGAGCAGTTCTTC	CASSLPSRSSYNEQFF
TRBV5-1	-	TRBJ2-1	-	TGCGCCAGCAGCGCGGGGGCCATATACAATGAGCAGTTCTTC	CASSAGAIYNEQFF
TRBV20-1	-	TRBJ2-7	-	TGCAGTGCTAGACCAAAGAAAGGGGGACCCTACGAGCAGTACTTC	CSARPKKGGPYEQYF
TRBV24-1	-	TRBJ2-1	TRBD1	TGTGCCACCAGTGATCTAGGGACAGGGGACAATGAGCAGTTCTTC	CATSDLGTGDNEQFF
TRBV3-1	few	TRBJ2-3	TRBD2	TGTGCCAGCAGCCACCCAGCGGGGGCGAACACAGATACGCAGTATTTT	CASSHPAGANTDTQYF
TRBV7-8	few	TRBJ1-1	-	TGTGCCAGCAGCATTGACAGAACTGAAGCTTTCTTT	CASSIDRTEAFF
TRBV29-1	-	TRBJ2-5	TRBD1	TGCAGCGTCCGAAGGGGAACAGGGGGAGAGACCCAGTACTTC	CSVRRGTGGETQYF
TRBV28	few	TRBJ1-1	TRBD1	TGTGCCAGCAGTTCAACTTTCAGGGGGTCGAACACTGAAGCTTTCTTT	CASSSTFRGSNTEAFF
TRBV12-3/TRBV12-4	once	TRBJ2-5	-	TGTGCCAGCAGGTACAGGCAGGTCCAAGGGGCCCAGTACTTC	CASRYRQVQGAQYF
TRBV4-1	many	TRBJ1-4	-	TGCGCCAGCAGCCAAGAATGGGTGATTAATGAAAAACTGTTTTTT	CASSQEWVINEKLFF
TRBV30	-	TRBJ1-2	-	TGTGCCTGGCGCGGGAAAGATTATGGCTACACCTTC	CAWRGKDYGYTF
TRBV20-1	-	TRBJ1-5	-	TGCAGTGCTAGAGATCGGAGACATAGCAATCAGCCCCAGCATTTT	CSARDRRHSNQPQHF
TRBV7-9	-	TRBJ2-7	TRBD2	TGTGCCAGCAGCTTAGCGTCTAGCGGGACTGCGCAGTACTTC	CASSLASSGTAQYF
TRBV12-3/TRBV12-4	-	TRBJ2-7	-	TGTGCCAGCAGTACCCGGGACCGAAACTACGAGCAGTACTTC	CASSTRDRNYEQYF
TRBV29-1	-	TRBJ2-3	-	TGCAGCGTTGTGCAGGGGCGTGGTGGAGATACGCAGTATTTT	CSVVQGRGGDTQYF
TRBV4-2	-	TRBJ1-4	-	TGTGCCAGCAGCCAAGGGGGCGTAACGCAGGCGGAAAAACTGTTTTTT	CASSQGGVTQAEKLFF
TRBV24-1	many	TRBJ1-3	-	TGTGCCACCAGTGATCCACGCCGGGACGGTGGAAACACCATATATTTT	CATSDPRRDGGNTIYF
TRBV28	few	TRBJ2-7	TRBD1	TGTGCCAGCAGTTTCCCCGAGGGACAGTACGAGCAGTACTTC	CASSFPEGQYEQYF
TRBV3-1	-	TRBJ2-1	-	TGTGCCAGCAGCCAAGAAATTCGATCCTACAATGAGCAGTTCTTC	CASSQEIRSYNEQFF
TRBV7-2	-	TRBJ2-7	-	TGTGCCAGCAGCGCCAGGGACTTATACGAGCAGTACTTC	CASSARDLYEQYF
TRBV4-3	few	TRBJ1-2	-	TGCGCCAGCAGCCAAGGGACAGAAAACTATGGCTACACCTTC	CASSQGTENYGYTF
TRBV2	-	TRBJ2-7	-	TGTGCCAGCAGTCCCTGGGGCTACTCCTACGAGCAGTACTTC	CASSPWGYSYEQYF
TRBV19	few	TRBJ2-7	-	TGTGCCAGTAGTATAGCGCTCGACTACACCTACGAGCAGTACTTC	CASSIALDYTYEQYF
TRBV12-3/TRBV12-4	-	TRBJ1-2	-	TGTGCCAGCGCAGGGTCGCATGGCTACACCTTC	CASAGSHGYTF
TRBV6-1	-	TRBJ2-2	TRBD1	TGTGCCAGCAGCCCAGACAGGGGGTCCGGCACCGGGGAGCTGTTTTTT	CASSPDRGSGTGELFF
TRBV12-3/TRBV12-4	few	TRBJ1-5	-	TGTGCCAGCAGTGGGACACCTTATAGCAATCAGCCCCAGCATTTT	CASSGTPYSNQPQHF
TRBV5-6	-	TRBJ2-4	-	TGTGCCAGCAGCTTGGGAGGGGCGATTCAGTACTTC	CASSLGGAIQYF
TRBV28	-	TRBJ2-2	-	TGTGCCAGCAGTTTCATGGGGGCCTCGAACACCGGGGAGCTGTTTTTT	CASSFMGASNTGELFF
TRBV5-1	-	TRBJ2-1	-	TGCGCCAGCAAAGAGGGGAGGGGGAATGAGCAGTTCTTC	CASKEGRGNEQFF
TRBV29-1	-	TRBJ2-2	-	TGCAGCGTTGAAGTTGGACAGACCGGGCAGCTGTTTTTT	CSVEVGQTGQLFF
TRBV7-6	few	TRBJ2-3	-	TGTGCCAGCAGCTTAAGTGTAGCGTGGGATACGCAGTATTTT	CASSLSVAWDTQYF